This T cell receptor beta chain was identified in a study of blood T cell repertoires in COVID-19 (dated by TCRdb to between 2020 and 2021). Concerning the study at large: Samples from collaborators originated in the United States, Italy and Spain and spanned both the acute and convalescent phases of COVID-19. The prospective study material was composed of cDNA or gDNA derived from T cells, B-cell-depleted T cells, or PBMCs. Deeply sampled blood TCRbeta repertoires from subjects exposed to, actively infected with, or recovered from COVID-19 were included in the dataset. The repertoires were made available in a free public database intended to serve as a resource for research on the immune response to SARS-CoV-2. The samples were drawn from two sources: the first 160 participants of the ongoing ImmuneRACE study, and 1,200 or so subjects contributed by 6 global collaborators. Nearly every sample came with metadata listing a de-identified subject ID, COVID-19 status, age in years and sex. Where available, HLA class I and class II types were taken from metadata supplied by the sample provider and were not determined by assay-based typing.

For this clone: The clone's antigen remains unknown. Base qualities are not recorded, but no much larger clone differs from it by a single base.

TCRbeta CDR3 regions were amplified from genomic DNA by means of the immunoSEQ Assay, a bias-controlled multiplex PCR. The published analysis was carried out like this. Within the assay, amplification of reference gene primers was used to estimate how many nucleated cells each sample contained. Sequence reads were collapsed and filtered to measure the absolute abundance of every unique TCRbeta CDR3 rearrangement. For each sample, productive Simpson clonality was calculated as the square root of Simpson's diversity index over productive rearrangements. TCRdb's version of the immuneACCESS table is confined to in-frame rearrangements and falls short of the full clone set. An unresolved V gene accounts for under half of the shortfall where checked; the remainder is of unknown origin. V, J and clone size were drawn from that table, and D and trimming were deduced from the DNA. Across this sample there are approximately 240,000 clones, with approximately 80% seen only once. The ten largest clones capture roughly 4.6% of the sample.

The study at large found these results: How much clinical and demographic metadata was included differed by source and by participant, and the metadata was provided uncurated.

Another Seattle source contributed samples from volunteer blood donors who had recovered from COVID-19. Whole blood was collected in K2EDTA tubes by collaborating institutions according to the institutions' own protocols. For TCRbeta analysis, collaborator samples were shipped as frozen whole blood, as isolated PBMCs, or as DNA extracted from either sample type. Sequencing was done on a sample of peripheral blood. This TCR was recovered from a woman aged 55-75 years who had recovered from COVID-19.

DNA sequence: TGTGCCAGCTCACAAGTCGGACAGACAAATCAGCCCCAGCATTTT. Translated, it reads CASSQVGQTNQPQHF. The V and J genes are TRBV18 and TRBJ1-5, and the D gene may be TRBD1, 6 bases matching. The CDR3 spans 15 residues, from the cysteine through the phenylalanine. Only the CDR3 DNA is retained, 45 bases long and in frame from the first base. V is shortened by 4 bases, J by 4 bases, and the region joining them spans 14 bases. Looking up the germline V gene yields CDR1 KGHSH and CDR2 LQKENI.